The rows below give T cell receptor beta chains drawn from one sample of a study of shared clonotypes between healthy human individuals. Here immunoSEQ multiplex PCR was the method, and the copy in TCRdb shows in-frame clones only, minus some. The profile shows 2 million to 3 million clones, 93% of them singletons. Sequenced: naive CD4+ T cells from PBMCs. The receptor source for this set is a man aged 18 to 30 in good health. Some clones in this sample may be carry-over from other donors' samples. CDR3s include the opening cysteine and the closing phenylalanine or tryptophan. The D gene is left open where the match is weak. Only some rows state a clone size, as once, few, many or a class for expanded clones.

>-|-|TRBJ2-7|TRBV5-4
TGTGCCAGCAGCTTGGTTGGCAGGGTGGTCGAGCAGTACTTC
CASSLVGRVVEQYF
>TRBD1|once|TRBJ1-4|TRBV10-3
TGTGCCATCAGGACAGGGGTAAATGAAAAACTGTTTTTT
CAIRTGVNEKLFF
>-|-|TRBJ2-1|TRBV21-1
TGTGCCAGCAGCCCCCCGGGGAGCGGGAATAATGAGCAGTTCTTC
CASSPPGSGNNEQFF
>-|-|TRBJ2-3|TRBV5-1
TGCGCCAGCAGCTCGCAGGGGCCCACAGATACGCAGTATTTT
CASSSQGPTDTQYF
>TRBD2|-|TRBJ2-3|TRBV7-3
TGTGCCAGCAGCTTAGGGCTAGCGGGAGGCACAGATACGCAGTATTTT
CASSLGLAGGTDTQYF
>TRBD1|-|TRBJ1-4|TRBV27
TGTGCCAGCAAGGGACAGGGAAAGGGAACTAATGAAAAACTGTTTTTT
CASKGQGKGTNEKLFF
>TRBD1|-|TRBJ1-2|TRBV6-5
TGTGCCAGCAGTCCTGACAGGGGATTTGATGGCTACACCTTC
CASSPDRGFDGYTF
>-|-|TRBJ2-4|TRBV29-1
TGCAGCGTTGAAGATCTGTTAGGCACGGGTATTACCCACTTC
CSVEDLLGTGITHF
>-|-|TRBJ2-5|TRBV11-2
TGTGCCAGCAGCCGAAATAGAGAGACCCAGTACTTC
CASSRNRETQYF
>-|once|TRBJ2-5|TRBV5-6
TGTGCCAGCAGCTTGGAAAAGCTCGGGGAGACCCAGTACTTC
CASSLEKLGETQYF
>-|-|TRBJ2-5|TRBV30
TGTGCCTGGAGTGCAAGGGGAGAGACCCAGTACTTC
CAWSARGETQYF
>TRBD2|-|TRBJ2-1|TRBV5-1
TGCGCCAGCAGCTTTCCTGGGACTAGCTCGGATGAGCAGTTCTTC
CASSFPGTSSDEQFF
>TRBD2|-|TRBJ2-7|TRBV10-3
TGTGCCATTCCTCGTGATAAAAGAAGACTAGCGGGAGGTGCCCTCTCCTACGAGCAGTACTTC
CAIPRDKRRLAGGALSYEQYF
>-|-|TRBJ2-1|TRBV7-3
TGTGCCAGCAGCTTAGTGAATTACAATGAGCAGTTCTTC
CASSLVNYNEQFF
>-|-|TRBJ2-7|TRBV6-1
TGTGCCAGCAGGAACCGGGACCACTCCTACGAGCAGTACTTC
CASRNRDHSYEQYF
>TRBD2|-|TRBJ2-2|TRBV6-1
TGTGCCAGCAGTGGGGGCGGGAGGGGGAACACCGGGGAGCTGTTTTTT
CASSGGGRGNTGELFF
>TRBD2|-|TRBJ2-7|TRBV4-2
TGTGCCAGCAGCCACCCGGGGGGTCTCTACGAGCAGTACTTC
CASSHPGGLYEQYF
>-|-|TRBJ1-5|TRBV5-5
TGTGCCAGCAGCTTAGATGGACAGAATCAGCCCCAGCATTTT
CASSLDGQNQPQHF
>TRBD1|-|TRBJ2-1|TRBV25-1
TGTGCCAGCCAAACAGGGACAGGGGGCTCAAGCTCCTACAATGAGCAGTTCTTC
CASQTGTGGSSSYNEQFF
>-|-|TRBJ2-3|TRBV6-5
TGTGCCAGCAGTTGGAGGCTAGGGGGTAGCACAGATACGCAGTATTTT
CASSWRLGGSTDTQYF
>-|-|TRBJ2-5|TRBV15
TGTGCCACCAGCAGAGATCGCCCGGGGGAGACCCAGTACTTC
CATSRDRPGETQYF
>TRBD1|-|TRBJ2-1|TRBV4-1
TGCGCCAGCAGCCAAACAGGGGGAGCCCCGCATGAGCAGTTCTTC
CASSQTGGAPHEQFF
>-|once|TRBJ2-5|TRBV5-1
TGCGCCAGCAGCTTGGCGGGCGGAGAGACCCAGTACTTC
CASSLAGGETQYF
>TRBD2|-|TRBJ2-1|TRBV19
TGTGCCAGTAGTATGTTGGCTAGCGGGAGAGAGGCGATCTTC
CASSMLASGREAIF
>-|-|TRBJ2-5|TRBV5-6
TGTGCCAGCAGCTTGTTTCCTAGCGAGGCCCGGGGAGAGACCCAGTACTTC
CASSLFPSEARGETQYF
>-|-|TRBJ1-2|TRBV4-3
TGCGCCAGCAGCCAAGATCACGGGGTGTTATATGGCTACACCTTC
CASSQDHGVLYGYTF
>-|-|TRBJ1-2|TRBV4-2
TGTGCCAGCAGCCAAGGTCAGGGGTATGGCTACACCTTC
CASSQGQGYGYTF
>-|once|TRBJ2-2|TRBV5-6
TGTGCCAGCAGCTTGGCGGGGACCCCCTGGGCCGGGGAGCTGTTTTTT
CASSLAGTPWAGELFF
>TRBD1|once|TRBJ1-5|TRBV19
TGTGCCAGTAGTGCCTTGGACAGGGGCGATCAGCCCCAGCATTTT
CASSALDRGDQPQHF
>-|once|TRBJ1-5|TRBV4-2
TGTGCCAGCAGCCAAGAGTGGCACAGCAATCAGCCCCAGCATTTT
CASSQEWHSNQPQHF
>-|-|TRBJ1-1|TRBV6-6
TGTGCCAGCAGTTATAGGAAAGCTTTCTTT
CASSYRKAFF
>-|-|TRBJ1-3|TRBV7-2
TGTGCCAGCAGTTTAAGCGTGGGAGGAAACACCATATATTTT
CASSLSVGGNTIYF
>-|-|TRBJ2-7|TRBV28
TGTGCCAGCAGCAGGGGGGCCGTTTCTCCCTACGAGCAGTACTTC
CASSRGAVSPYEQYF
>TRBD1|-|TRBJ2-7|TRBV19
TGTGCCAGTAAACCGGGACAGGGTACCTACGAGCAGTACTTC
CASKPGQGTYEQYF
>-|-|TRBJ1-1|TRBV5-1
TGCGCCAGCAGCTCGGGGCTGGGGGCTGAAGCTTTCTTT
CASSSGLGAEAFF
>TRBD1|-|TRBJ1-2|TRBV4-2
TGTGCCAGCAGCCAAGGAGGGACAGGGCACTATGGCTACACCTTC
CASSQGGTGHYGYTF
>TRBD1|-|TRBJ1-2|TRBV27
TGTGCCAGCAGCCGGGACAGACTGAACTATGGCTACACCTTC
CASSRDRLNYGYTF
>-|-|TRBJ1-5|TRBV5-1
TGCGCCAGCAGCCCTGGCGCGGCCCCCAATCAGCCCCAGCATTTT
CASSPGAAPNQPQHF
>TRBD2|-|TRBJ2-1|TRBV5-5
TGTGCCAGCAGCCCCGGGATAGCGGGAATTAGGTACAATGAGCAGTTCTTC
CASSPGIAGIRYNEQFF
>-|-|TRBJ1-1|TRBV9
TGTGCCAGCAGCGTAGTGGCAGGGTTAAAAATTGAAGCTTTCTTT
CASSVVAGLKIEAFF
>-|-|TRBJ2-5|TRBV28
TGTGCCAGCAGGTCAGGAGGGGAGGAGACCCAGTACTTC
CASRSGGEETQYF
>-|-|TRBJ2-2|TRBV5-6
TGTGCCAGCAGCTTGTGGTCCGGGGAGCTGTTTTTT
CASSLWSGELFF
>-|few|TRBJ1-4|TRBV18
TGTGCCAGCTCACCATACTGGGATTCGGGTGAAAAACTGTTTTTT
CASSPYWDSGEKLFF
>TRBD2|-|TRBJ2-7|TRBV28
TGTGCCAGCAGTGCGCAACCTAGCGGGAGGGGTCGGGTGGACGAGCAGTACTTC
CASSAQPSGRGRVDEQYF
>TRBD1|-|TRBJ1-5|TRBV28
TGTGCCAGCAGTCAGTCCGGGACAGCCTACAGGCCCCAGCATTTT
CASSQSGTAYRPQHF
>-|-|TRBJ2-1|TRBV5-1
TGCGCCAGCAGCGTGAGGTTCGATGAGCAGTTCTTC
CASSVRFDEQFF
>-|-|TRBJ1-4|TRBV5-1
TGCGCCAGCAGCTTCCGGGTGTCTAATGAAAAACTGTTTTTT
CASSFRVSNEKLFF
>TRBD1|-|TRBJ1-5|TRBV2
TGTGCCAGCAGAGGACAGGGGGCGACTAGCAATCAGCCCCAGCATTTT
CASRGQGATSNQPQHF
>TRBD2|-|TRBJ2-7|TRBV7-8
TGTGCCAGCAGCTTAGGGACTAGCGGGAGCTTTGTCAGCTCCTACGAGCAGTACTTC
CASSLGTSGSFVSSYEQYF
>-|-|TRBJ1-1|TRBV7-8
TGTGCCAGCAGCTGGGGAGTTTGGACTGAAGCTTTCTTT
CASSWGVWTEAFF
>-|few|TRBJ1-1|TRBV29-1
TGCAGCGTTGGCTATCTTTTGAACACTGAAGCTTTCTTT
CSVGYLLNTEAFF
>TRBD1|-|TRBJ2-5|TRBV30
TGTGCCTGGAGGAATAAGGGACAGGGGGTTGAGCAGTACTTC
CAWRNKGQGVEQYF
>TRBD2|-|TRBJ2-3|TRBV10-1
TGCGCCAGCAGTGAACGTCGGACTAGCGGGAGTGTAACAGATACGCAGTATTTT
CASSERRTSGSVTDTQYF